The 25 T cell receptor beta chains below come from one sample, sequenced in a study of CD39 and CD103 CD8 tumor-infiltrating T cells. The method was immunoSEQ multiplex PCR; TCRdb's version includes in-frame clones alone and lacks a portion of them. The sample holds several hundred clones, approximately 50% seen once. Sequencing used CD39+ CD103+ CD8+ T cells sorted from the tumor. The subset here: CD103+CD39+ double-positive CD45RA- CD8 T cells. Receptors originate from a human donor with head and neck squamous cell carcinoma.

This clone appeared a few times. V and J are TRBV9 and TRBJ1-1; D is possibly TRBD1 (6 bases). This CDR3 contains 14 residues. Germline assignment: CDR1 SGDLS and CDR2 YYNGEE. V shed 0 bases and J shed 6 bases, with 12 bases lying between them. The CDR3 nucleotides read TGTGCCAGCAGCGTAGGGGGGAGGGGGGCTGAAGCTTTCTTT. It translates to CASSVGGRGAEAFF.

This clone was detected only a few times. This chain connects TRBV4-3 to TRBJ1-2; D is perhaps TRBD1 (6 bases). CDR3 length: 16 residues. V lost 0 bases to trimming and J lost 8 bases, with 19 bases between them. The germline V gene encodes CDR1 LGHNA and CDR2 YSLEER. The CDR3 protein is CASSQEETGLLGGYTF. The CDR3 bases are TGCGCCAGCAGCCAAGAAGAAACAGGGCTCTTGGGAGGCTACACCTTC.

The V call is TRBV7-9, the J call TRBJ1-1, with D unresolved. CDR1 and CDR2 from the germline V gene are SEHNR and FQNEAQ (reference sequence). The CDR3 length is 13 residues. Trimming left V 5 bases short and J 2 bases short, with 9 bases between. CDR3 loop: CASSPPLNTEAFF. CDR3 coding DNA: TGTGCCAGCAGCCCCCCCCTCAACACTGAAGCTTTCTTT.

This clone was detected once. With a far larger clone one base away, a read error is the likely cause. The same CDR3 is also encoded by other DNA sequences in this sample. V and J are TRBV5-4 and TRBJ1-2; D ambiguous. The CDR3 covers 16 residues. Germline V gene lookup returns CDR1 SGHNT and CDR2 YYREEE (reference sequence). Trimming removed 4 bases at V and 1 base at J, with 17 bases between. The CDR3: CASSQGAAGYNYGYTF. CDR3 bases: TGTGCCAGCAGCCAAGGAGCGGCAGGTTATAACTATGGCTACACCTTC.

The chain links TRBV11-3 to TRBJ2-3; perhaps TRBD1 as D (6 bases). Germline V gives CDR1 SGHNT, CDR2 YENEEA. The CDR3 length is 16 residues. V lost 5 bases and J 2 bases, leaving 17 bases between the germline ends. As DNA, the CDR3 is TGTGCCAGCAGCCCGCTACAGGGATTAGACACAGATACGCAGTATTTT. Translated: CASSPLQGLDTDTQYF.

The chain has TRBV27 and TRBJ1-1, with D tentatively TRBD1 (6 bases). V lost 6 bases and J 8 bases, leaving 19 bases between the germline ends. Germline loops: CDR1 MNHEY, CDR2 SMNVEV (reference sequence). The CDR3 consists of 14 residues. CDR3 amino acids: CASSSGAGHTEAFF. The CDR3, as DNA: TGTGCCAGCAGCTCGGGGGCAGGACATACCGAAGCTTTCTTT.

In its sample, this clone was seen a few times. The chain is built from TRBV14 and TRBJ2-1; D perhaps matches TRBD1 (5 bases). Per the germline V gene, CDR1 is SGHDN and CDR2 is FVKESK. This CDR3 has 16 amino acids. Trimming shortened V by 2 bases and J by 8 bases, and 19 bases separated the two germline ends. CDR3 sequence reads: CASSQIDRLRRHEQFF. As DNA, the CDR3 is TGTGCCAGCAGCCAAATCGACAGATTAAGACGGCATGAGCAGTTCTTC.

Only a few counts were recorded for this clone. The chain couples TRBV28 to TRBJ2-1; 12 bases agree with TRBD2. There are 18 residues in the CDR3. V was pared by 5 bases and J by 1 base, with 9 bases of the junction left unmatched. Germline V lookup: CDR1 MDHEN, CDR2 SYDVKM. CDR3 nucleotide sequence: TGTGCCAGCAGTCCCCTCGGACTAGCGGGGAATTCCTACAATGAGCAGTTCTTC. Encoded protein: CASSPLGLAGNSYNEQFF.

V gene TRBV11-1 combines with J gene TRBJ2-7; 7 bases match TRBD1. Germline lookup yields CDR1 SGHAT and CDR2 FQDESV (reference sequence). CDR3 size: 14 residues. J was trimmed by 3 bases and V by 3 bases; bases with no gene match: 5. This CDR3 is CASSFAGQDYEQYF. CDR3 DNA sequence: TGTGCCAGCAGCTTTGCCGGACAGGACTACGAGCAGTACTTC.

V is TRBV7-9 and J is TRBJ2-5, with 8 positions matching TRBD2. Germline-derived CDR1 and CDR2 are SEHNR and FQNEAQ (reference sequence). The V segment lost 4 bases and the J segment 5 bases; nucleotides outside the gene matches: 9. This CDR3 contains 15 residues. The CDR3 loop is CASSSKRERTETQYF. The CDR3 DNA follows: TGTGCCAGCAGCTCGAAGCGGGAGCGAACGGAGACCCAGTACTTC. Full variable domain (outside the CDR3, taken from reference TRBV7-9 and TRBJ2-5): DTGVSQNPRHKITKRGQNVTFRCDPISEHNRLYWYRQTLGQGPEFLTYFQNEAQLEKSRLLSDRFSAERPKGSFSTLEIQRTEQGDSAMYLCASSSKRERTETQYFGPGTRLLVL.

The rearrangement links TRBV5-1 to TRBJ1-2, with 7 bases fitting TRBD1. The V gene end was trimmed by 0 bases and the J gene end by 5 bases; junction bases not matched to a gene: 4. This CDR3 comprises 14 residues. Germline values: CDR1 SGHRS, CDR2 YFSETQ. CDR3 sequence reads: CASSLEGADYGYTF. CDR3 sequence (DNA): TGCGCCAGCAGCTTGGAGGGGGCCGATTATGGCTACACCTTC.

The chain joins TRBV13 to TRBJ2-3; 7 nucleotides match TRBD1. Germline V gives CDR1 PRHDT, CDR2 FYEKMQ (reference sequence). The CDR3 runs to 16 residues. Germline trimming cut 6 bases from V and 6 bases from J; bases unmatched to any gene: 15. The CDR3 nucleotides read TGTGCCAGCAGACACCGACAGGGCCGCCCTATGGATACGCAGTATTTT. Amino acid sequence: CASRHRQGRPMDTQYF.

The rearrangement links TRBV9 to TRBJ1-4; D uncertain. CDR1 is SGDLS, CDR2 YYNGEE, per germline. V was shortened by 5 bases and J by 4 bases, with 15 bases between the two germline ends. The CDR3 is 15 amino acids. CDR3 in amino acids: CASSGNGGRNEKLFF. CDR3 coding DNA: TGTGCCAGCAGTGGCAATGGTGGCCGTAATGAAAAACTGTTTTTT.

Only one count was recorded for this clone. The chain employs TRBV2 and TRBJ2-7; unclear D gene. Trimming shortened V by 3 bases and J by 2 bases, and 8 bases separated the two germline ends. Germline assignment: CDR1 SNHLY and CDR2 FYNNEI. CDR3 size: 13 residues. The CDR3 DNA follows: TGTGCCAGCAGTGAGGTTCCCACCTACGAGCAGTACTTC. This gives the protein CASSEVPTYEQYF.

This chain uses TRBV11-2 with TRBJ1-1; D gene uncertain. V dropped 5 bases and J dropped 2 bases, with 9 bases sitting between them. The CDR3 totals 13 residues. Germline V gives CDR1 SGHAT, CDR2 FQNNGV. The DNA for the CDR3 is TGTGCCAGCAGCCCCCCCCTCAACACTGAAGCTTTCTTT. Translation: CASSPPLNTEAFF.

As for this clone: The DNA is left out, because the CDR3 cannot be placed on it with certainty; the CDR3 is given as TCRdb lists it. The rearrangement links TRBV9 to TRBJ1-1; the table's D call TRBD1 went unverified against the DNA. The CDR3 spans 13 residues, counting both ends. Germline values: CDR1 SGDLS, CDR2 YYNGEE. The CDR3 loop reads CASSVGIGAETFF.

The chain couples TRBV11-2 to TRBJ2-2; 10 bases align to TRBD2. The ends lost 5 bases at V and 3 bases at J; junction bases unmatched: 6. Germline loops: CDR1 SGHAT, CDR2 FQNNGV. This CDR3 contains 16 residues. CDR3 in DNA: TGTGCCAGCAGCCTACCTAGCGGGAGATACACCGGGGAGCTGTTTTTT. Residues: CASSLPSGRYTGELFF.

Written as DNA, the CDR3 is TGCGCCAGCAGTGAGGTTGCGGGAGCAAGCACAGATACGCAGTATTTT. Amino acids: CASSEVAGASTDTQYF. The chain employs TRBV10-1 and TRBJ2-3, with TRBD2 identical over 7 bases. The V gene end was trimmed by 2 bases and the J gene end by 0 bases; junction bases not matched to a gene: 5. The CDR3 is made up of 16 amino acids. Germline values: CDR1 WNHNN, CDR2 SYGVQD (reference sequence).

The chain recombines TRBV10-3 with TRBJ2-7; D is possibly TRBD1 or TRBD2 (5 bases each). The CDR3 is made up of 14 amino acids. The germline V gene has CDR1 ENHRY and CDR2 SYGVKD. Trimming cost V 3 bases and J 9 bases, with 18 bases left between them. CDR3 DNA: TGTGCCATCAGTGAACCGGGGCCGAAGGTCGGGCAGTACTTC. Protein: CAISEPGPKVGQYF.

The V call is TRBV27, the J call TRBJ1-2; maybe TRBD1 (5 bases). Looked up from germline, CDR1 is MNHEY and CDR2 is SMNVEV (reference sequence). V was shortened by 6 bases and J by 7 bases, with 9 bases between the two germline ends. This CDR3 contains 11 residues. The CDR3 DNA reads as TGTGCCAGCAGGGGGGGACGTGGCTACACCTTC. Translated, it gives CASRGGRGYTF.

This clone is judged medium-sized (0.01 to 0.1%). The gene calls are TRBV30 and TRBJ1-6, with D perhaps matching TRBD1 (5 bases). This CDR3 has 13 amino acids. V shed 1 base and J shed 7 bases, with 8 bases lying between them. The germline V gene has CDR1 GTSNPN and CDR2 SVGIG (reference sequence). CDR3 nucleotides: TGTGCCTGGAGTGCAGGGATGAATTCACCCCTCCACTTT. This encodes CAWSAGMNSPLHF.

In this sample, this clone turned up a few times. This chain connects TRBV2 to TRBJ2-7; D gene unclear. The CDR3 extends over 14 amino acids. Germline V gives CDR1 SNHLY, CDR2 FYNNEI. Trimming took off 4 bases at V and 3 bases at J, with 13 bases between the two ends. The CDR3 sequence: CASSGEARHYEQYF. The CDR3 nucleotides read TGTGCCAGCAGTGGAGAGGCCAGGCACTACGAGCAGTACTTC. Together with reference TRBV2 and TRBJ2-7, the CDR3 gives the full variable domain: EPEVTQTPSHQVTQMGQEVILRCVPISNHLYFYWYRQILGQKVEFLVSFYNNEISEKSEIFDDQFSVERPDGSNFTLKIRSTKLEDSAMYFCASSGEARHYEQYFGPGTRLTVT.

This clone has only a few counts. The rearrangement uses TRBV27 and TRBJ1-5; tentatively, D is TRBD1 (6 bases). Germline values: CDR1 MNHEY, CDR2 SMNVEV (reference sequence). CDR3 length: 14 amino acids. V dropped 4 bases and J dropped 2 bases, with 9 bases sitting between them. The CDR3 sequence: CASSSGGGNQPQHF. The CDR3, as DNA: TGTGCCAGCAGTTCCGGGGGCGGCAATCAGCCCCAGCATTTT.

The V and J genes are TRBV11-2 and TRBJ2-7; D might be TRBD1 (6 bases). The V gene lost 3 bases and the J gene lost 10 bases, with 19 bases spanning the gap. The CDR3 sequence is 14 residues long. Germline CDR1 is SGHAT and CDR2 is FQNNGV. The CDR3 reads CASSFDVQGVLQYF. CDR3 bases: TGTGCCAGCAGCTTTGATGTACAGGGAGTCCTCCAGTACTTC. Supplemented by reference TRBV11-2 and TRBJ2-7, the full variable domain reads EAGVAQSPRYKIIEKRQSVAFWCNPISGHATLYWYQQILGQGPKLLIQFQNNGVVDDSQLPKDRFSAERLKGVDSTLKIQPAKLEDSAVYLCASSFDVQGVLQYFGPGTRLTVT.

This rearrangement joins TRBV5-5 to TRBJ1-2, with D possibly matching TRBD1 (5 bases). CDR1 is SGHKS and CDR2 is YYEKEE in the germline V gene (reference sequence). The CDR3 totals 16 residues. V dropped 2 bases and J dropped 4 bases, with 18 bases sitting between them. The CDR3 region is CASSFAGGGFAYGYTF. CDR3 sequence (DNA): TGTGCCAGCAGCTTTGCCGGGGGGGGATTTGCCTATGGCTACACCTTC. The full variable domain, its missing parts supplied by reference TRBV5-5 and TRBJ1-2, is DAGVTQSPTHLIKTRGQQVTLRCSPISGHKSVSWYQQVLGQGPQFIFQYYEKEERGRGNFPDRFSARQFPNYSSELNVNALLLGDSALYLCASSFAGGGFAYGYTFGSGTRLTVV.